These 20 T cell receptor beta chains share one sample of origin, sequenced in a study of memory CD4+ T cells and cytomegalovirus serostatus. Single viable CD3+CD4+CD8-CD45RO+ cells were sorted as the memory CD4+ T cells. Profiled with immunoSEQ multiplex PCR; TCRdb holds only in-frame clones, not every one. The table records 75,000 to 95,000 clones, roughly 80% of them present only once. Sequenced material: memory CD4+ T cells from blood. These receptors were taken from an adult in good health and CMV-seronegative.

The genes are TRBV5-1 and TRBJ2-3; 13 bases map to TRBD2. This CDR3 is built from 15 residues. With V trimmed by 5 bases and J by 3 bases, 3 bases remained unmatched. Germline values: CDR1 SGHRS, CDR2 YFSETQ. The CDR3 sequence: CASRTSGGATDTQYF. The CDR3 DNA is TGCGCCAGCAGAACTAGCGGGGGGGCAACAGATACGCAGTATTTT.

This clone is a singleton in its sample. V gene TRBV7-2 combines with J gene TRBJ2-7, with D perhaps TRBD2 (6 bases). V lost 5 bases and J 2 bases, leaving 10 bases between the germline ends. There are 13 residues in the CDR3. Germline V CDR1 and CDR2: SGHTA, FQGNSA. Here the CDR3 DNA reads TGTGCCAGCAGCCAGTGGGAGGCCTACGAGCAGTACTTC. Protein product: CASSQWEAYEQYF.

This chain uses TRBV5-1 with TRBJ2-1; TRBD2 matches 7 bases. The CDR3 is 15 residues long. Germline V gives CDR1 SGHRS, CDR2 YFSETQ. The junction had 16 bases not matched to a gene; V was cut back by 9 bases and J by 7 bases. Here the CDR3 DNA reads TGCGCCACCATGAGGGGAGCGGGGATGGGAAATGAGCAGTTCTTC. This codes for CATMRGAGMGNEQFF.

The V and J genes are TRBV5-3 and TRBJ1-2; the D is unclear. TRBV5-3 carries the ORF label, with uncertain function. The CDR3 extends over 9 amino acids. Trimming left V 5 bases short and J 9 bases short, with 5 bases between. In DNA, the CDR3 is TGTGCCAGAAGTGCTAGCTACACCTTC. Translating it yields CARSASYTF.

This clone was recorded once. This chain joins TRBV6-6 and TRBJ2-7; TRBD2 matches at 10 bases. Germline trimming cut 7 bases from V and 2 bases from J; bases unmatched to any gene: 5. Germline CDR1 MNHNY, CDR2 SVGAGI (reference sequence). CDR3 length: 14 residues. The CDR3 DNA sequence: TGTGCCAGCATCCCCGGACTAGCGGCCTACGAGCAGTACTTC. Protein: CASIPGLAAYEQYF.

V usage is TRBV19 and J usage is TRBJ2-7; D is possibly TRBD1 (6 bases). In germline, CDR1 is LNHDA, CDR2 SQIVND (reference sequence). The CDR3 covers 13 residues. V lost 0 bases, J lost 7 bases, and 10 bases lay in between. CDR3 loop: CASSIETGGEQYF. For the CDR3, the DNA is TGTGCCAGTAGTATAGAGACAGGTGGTGAGCAGTACTTC.

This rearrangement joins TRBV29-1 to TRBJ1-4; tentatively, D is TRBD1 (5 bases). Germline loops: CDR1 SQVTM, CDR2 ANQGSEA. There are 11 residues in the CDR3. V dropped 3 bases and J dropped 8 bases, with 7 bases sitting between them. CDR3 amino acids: CSVDEGEKLFF. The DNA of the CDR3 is TGCAGCGTTGATGAGGGGGAAAAACTGTTTTTT. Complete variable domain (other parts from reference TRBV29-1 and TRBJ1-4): SAVISQKPSRDICQRGTSLTIQCQVDSQVTMMFWYRQQPGQSLTLIATANQGSEATYESGFVIDKFPISRPNLTFSTLTVSNMSPEDSSIYLCSVDEGEKLFFGSGTQLSVL.

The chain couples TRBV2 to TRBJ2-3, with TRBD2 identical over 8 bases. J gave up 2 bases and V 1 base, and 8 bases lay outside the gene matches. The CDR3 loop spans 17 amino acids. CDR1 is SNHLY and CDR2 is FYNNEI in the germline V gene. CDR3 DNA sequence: TGTGCCAGCAGTGAAGATAAGACGGGGGGGTCCACAGATACGCAGTATTTT. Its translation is CASSEDKTGGSTDTQYF. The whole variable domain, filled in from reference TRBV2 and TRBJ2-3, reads EPEVTQTPSHQVTQMGQEVILRCVPISNHLYFYWYRQILGQKVEFLVSFYNNEISEKSEIFDDQFSVERPDGSNFTLKIRSTKLEDSAMYFCASSEDKTGGSTDTQYFGPGTRLTVL.

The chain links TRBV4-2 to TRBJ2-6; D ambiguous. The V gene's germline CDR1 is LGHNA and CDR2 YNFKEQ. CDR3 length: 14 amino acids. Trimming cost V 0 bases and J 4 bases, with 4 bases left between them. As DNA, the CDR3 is TGTGCCAGCAGCCAAGAGGAGGGGGCCAACGTCCTGACTTTC. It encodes CASSQEEGANVLTF.

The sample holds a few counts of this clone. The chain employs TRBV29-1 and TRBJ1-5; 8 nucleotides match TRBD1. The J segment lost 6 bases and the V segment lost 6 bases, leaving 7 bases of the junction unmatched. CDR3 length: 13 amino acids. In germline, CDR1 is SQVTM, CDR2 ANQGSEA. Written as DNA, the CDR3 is TGCAGCGTCATACAGGGGGGAGGTCAGCCCCAGCATTTT. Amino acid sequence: CSVIQGGGQPQHF.

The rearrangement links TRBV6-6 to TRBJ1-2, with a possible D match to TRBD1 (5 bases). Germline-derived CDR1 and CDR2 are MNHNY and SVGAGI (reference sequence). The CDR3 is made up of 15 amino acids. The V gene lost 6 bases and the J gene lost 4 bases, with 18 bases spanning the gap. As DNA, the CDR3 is TGTGCCAGCAGCCCTCACGACAGCCCCCTCTATGGCTACACCTTC. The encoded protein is CASSPHDSPLYGYTF.

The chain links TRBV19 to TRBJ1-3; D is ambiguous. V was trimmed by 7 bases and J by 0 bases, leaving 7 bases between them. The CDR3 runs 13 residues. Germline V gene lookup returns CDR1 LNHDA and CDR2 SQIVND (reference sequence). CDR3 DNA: TGTGCCAGTAAGAGACTCTCTGGAAACACCATATATTTT. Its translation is CASKRLSGNTIYF.

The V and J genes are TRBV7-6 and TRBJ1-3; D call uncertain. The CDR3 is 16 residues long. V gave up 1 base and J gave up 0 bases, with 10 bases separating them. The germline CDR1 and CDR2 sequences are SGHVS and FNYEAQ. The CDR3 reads CASSLDVGNSGNTIYF. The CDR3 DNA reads TGTGCCAGCAGCTTAGACGTTGGAAACTCTGGAAACACCATATATTTT.

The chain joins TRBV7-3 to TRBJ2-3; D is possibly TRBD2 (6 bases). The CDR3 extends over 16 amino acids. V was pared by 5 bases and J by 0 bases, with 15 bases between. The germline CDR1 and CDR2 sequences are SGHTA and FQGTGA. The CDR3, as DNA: TGTGCCAGCAGCGCATCCCCGGGGGTCAGCACAGATACGCAGTATTTT. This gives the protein CASSASPGVSTDTQYF.

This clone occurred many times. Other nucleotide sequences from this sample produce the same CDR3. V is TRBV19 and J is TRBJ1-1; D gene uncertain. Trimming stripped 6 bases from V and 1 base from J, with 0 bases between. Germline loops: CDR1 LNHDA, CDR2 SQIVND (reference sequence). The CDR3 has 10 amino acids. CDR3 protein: CASRNTEAFF. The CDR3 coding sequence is TGTGCCAGTAGGAACACTGAAGCTTTCTTT.

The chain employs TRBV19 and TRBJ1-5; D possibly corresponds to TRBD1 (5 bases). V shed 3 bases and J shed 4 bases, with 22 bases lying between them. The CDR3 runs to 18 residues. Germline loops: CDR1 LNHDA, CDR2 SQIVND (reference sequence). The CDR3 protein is CASSIKGGAMGGNQPQHF. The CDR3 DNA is TGTGCCAGTAGTATTAAAGGCGGGGCCATGGGCGGGAATCAGCCCCAGCATTTT.

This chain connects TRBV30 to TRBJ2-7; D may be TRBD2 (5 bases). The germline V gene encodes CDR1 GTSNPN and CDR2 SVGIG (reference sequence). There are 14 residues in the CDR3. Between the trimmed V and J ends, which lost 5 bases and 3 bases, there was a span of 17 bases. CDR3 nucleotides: TGTGCCTGGTCGCGGGCGTCGCCCGTCTACGAGCAGTACTTC. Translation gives CAWSRASPVYEQYF.

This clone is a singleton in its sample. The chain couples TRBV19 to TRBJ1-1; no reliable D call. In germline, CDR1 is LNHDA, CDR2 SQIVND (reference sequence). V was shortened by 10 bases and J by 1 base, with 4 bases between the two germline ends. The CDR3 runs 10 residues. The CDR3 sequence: CATRNTEAFF. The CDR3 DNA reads TGTGCCACCCGGAACACTGAAGCTTTCTTT.

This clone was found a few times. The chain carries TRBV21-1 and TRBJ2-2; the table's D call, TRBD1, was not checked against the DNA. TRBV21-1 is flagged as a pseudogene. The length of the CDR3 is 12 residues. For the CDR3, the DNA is TGTGCCAGCAGCAAAGGTCCAGGGGAGCTGTTTTTT. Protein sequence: CASSKGPGELFF.

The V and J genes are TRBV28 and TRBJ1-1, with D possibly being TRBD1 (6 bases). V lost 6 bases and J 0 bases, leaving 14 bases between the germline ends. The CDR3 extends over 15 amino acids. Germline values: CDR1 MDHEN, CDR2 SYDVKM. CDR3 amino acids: CASRSKEGVNTEAFF. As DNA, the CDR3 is TGTGCCAGCAGATCCAAGGAGGGGGTGAACACTGAAGCTTTCTTT.